This TCR beta chain came from a study of T and B cells in COVID-19 patients. This CDR3 is built from 14 residues. V lost 1 base to trimming and J lost 6 bases, with 13 bases between them. The germline CDR1 and CDR2 sequences are LNHDA and SQIVND (reference sequence). Blood genomic DNA input for TRB amplification was roughly 250-500 ng. By sample share, this clonotype is medium-sized. TRB rearrangements were amplified by multiplex PCR with BIOMED2 TRB-A/B primers. From the multiplex PCR reads, TCRdb called clonotypes with MiXCR, one entry per CDR3 protein. Among roughly 7,000 distinct CDR3 sequences listed, roughly 30% were seen once.

The origin of this receptor is a human donor with active COVID-19. The chain combines TRBV19 with TRBJ2-7, with D possibly being TRBD1 (6 bases). The material sequenced was blood. This CDR3 is CASSIGQGPLEQYF. The CDR3 DNA reads as TGTGCCAGTAGTATAGGCCAGGGGCCGCTCGAGCAGTACTTC.